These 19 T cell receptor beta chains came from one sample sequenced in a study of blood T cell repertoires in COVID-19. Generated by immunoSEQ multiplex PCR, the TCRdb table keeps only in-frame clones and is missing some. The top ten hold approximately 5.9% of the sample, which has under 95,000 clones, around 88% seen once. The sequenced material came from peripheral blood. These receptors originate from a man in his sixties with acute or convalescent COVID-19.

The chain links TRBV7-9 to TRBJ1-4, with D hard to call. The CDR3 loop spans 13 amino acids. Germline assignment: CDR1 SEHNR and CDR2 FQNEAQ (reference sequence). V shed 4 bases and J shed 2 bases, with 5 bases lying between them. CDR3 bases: TGTGCCAGCAGCTCTCCCACTAATGAAAAACTGTTTTTT. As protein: CASSSPTNEKLFF.

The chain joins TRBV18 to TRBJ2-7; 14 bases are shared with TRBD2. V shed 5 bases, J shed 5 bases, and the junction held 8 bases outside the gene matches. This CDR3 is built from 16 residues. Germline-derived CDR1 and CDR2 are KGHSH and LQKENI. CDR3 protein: CASSTLGTSGGNEQYF. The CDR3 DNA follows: TGTGCCAGCTCAACGCTCGGGACTAGCGGGGGCAACGAGCAGTACTTC.

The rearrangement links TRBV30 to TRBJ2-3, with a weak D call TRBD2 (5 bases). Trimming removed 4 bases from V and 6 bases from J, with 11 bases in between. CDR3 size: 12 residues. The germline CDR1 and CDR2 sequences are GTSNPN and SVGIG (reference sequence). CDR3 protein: CAWKRRGDTQYF. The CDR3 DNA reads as TGTGCCTGGAAGCGTAGAGGGGATACGCAGTATTTT.

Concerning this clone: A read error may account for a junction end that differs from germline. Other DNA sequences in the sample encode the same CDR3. The CDR3 DNA reads as TGTGCTAGCAGCTCCCCGCGCGGGGGTTACACCGGGGAGCTGTTTTTT. It translates to CASSSPRGGYTGELFF. The chain has TRBV7-6 and TRBJ2-2, with 7 bases lining up with TRBD2. The germline CDR1 and CDR2 sequences are SGHVS and FNYEAQ. The CDR3 contains 16 residues.

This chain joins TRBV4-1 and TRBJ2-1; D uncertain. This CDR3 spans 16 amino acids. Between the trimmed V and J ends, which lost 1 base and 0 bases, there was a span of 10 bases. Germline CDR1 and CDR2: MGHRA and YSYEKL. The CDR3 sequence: CASSQGDIPSYNEQFF. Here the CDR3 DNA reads TGCGCCAGCAGCCAAGGAGACATTCCCTCCTACAATGAGCAGTTCTTC.

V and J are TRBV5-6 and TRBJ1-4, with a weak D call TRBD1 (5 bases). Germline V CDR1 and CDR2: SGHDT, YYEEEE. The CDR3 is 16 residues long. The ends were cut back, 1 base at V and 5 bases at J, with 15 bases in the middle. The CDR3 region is CASSLSGGAVNEKLFF. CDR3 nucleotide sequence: TGTGCCAGCAGCTTGAGTGGTGGGGCCGTGAATGAAAAACTGTTTTTT.

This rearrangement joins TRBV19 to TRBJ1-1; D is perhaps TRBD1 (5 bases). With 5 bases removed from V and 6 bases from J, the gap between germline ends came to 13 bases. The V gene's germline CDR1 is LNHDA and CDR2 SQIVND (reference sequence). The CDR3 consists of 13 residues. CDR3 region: CASSFMGTPEAFF. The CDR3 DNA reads TGTGCCAGTAGTTTCATGGGGACTCCTGAAGCTTTCTTT.

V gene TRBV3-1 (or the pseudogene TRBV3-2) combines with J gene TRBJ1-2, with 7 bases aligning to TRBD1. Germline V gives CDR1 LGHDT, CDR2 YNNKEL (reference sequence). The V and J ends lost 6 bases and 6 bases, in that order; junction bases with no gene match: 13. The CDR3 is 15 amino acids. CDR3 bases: TGTGCCAGCAGTCGACAGGGTACCGATAGAAATGGCTACACCTTC. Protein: CASSRQGTDRNGYTF.

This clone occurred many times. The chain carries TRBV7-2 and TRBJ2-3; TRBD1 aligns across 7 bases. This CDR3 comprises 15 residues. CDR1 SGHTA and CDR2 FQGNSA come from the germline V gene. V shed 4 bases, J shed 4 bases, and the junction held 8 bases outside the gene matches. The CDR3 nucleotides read TGTGCCAGCAGCTCGCGACAGGGCCTGGCAGATACGCAGTATTTT. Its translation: CASSSRQGLADTQYF. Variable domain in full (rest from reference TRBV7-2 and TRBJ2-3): GAGVSQSPSNKVTEKGKDVELRCDPISGHTALYWYRQSLGQGLEFLIYFQGNSAPDKSGLPSDRFSAERTGGSVSTLTIQRTQQEDSAVYLCASSSRQGLADTQYFGPGTRLTVL.

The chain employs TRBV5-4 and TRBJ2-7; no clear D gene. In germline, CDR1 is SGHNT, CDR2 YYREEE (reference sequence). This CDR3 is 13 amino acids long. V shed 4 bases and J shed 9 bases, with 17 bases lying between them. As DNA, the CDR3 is TGTGCCAGCAGCCCAAAGACTTCGTCGGCGCAGTACTTC. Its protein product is CASSPKTSSAQYF. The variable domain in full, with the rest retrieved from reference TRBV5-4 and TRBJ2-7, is ETGVTQSPTHLIKTRGQQVTLRCSSQSGHNTVSWYQQALGQGPQFIFQYYREEENGRGNFPPRFSGLQFPNYSSELNVNALELDDSALYLCASSPKTSSAQYFGPGTRLTVT.

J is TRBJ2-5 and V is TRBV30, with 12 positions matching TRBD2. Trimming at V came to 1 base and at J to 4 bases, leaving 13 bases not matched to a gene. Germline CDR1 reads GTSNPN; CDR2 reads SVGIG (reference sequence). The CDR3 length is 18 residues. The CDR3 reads CAWSAVTSGGVLGETQYF. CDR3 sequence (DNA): TGTGCCTGGAGTGCCGTGACTAGCGGGGGCGTCTTGGGAGAGACCCAGTACTTC.

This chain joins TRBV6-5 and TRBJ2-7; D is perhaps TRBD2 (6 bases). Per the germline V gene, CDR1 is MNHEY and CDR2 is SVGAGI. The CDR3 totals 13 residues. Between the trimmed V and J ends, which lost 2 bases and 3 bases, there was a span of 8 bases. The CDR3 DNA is TGTGCCAGCAGTTACAGGGGAGGCTACGAGCAGTACTTC. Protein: CASSYRGGYEQYF.

DNA of the CDR3: TGCGCCAGCAGCCAACAGGGAGGAAAGCGGGGAACGAACTATGGCTACACCTTC. This sequence encodes CASSQQGGKRGTNYGYTF. The chain employs TRBV4-3 and TRBJ1-2; possible D gene TRBD1, 5 bases. CDR3 length equals 18 residues. Per the germline V gene, CDR1 is LGHNA and CDR2 is YSLEER. Trimming took off 2 bases at V and 2 bases at J, with 21 bases between the two ends.

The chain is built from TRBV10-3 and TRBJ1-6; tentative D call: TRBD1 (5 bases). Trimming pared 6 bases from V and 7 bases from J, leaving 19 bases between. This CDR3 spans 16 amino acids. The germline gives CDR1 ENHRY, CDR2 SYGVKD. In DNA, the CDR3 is TGTGCCATCAGAAACGGCGTAGCAGGGAGGAATTCACCCCTCCACTTT. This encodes CAIRNGVAGRNSPLHF.

The CDR3 spells CASSPPGQGTGNTIYF. In DNA, the CDR3 is TGTGCCAGCTCACCACCGGGACAGGGAACTGGAAACACCATATATTTT. The V call is TRBV18, the J call TRBJ1-3; 9 positions agree with TRBD1. This CDR3 is 16 amino acids long. V dropped 0 bases and J dropped 2; count of bases not matched to a gene: 2. Germline V lookup: CDR1 KGHSH, CDR2 LQKENI.

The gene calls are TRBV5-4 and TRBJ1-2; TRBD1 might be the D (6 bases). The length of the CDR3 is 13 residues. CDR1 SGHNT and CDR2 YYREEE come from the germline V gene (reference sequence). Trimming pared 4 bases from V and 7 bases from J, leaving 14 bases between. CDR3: CASSATGLSGYTF. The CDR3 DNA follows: TGTGCCAGCAGCGCTACAGGGTTATCTGGCTACACCTTC.

CDR3 region: CASSIGTPNTEAFF. In DNA form, the CDR3 reads TGTGCCAGCAGCATAGGGACACCGAACACTGAAGCTTTCTTT. The rearrangement joins TRBV6-5 to TRBJ1-1, with a weak D call TRBD1 (6 bases). Trimming removed 6 bases from V and 1 base from J, with 12 bases in between. CDR3 length equals 14 residues. Looked up from germline, CDR1 is MNHEY and CDR2 is SVGAGI.

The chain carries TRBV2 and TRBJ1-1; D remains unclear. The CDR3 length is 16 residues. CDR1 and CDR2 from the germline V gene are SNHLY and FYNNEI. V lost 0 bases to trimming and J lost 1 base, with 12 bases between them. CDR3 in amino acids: CASSEALGEGNTEAFF. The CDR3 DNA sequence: TGTGCCAGCAGTGAAGCGCTTGGCGAGGGGAACACTGAAGCTTTCTTT.

CDR3 sequence: CASSLESRVQQYF. The CDR3 DNA is TGTGCCAGCAGTTTAGAGTCGAGGGTCCAGCAGTACTTC. The chain recombines TRBV12-3 or TRBV12-4 with TRBJ2-7; D may be TRBD2 (5 bases). V was clipped by 1 base and J by 8 bases, with 12 bases between them. CDR3 length: 13 residues.